This T cell receptor beta chain was observed in a study of shared clonotypes between healthy human individuals. Study results and caveats: Donor scarcity curtailed the genetic and exposure-history diversity represented herein.

Researchers divided each subset's genomic DNA evenly across several immunoSEQ plates. Generated by immunoSEQ multiplex PCR, the TCRdb table keeps only in-frame clones and is missing some. Here the sample spans around 99,000 clones, 68% being singletons. As concerns this clone: Its target is unknown.

Germline CDR1 and CDR2: SGHKS and YYEKEE (reference sequence). The CDR3 has 18 residues. V was pared by 4 bases and J by 1 base, with 22 bases between. The TCR comes from a man in his thirties or forties in good health. Specimen: memory CD8+ T cells sorted from blood. Subset described: CD45RO+ cells pooled with CCR7-negative TemRA cells. J is TRBJ2-3 and V is TRBV5-5; D uncertain. CDR3: CASSQDRALLGGTDTQYF. The CDR3, as DNA: TGTGCCAGCAGCCAAGATAGGGCGCTTTTGGGTGGCACAGATACGCAGTATTTT.